A selection of T cell receptor beta chains follows, all from one sample in a study of response to subunit inactivated influenza vaccine. TCRdb recomputed calls from the RT-PCR reads with MiXCR, one row per CDR3 protein. The sample contains 450,000 to 600,000 distinct CDR3 sequences, more than 15% of which appear only once. This specimen consisted of CD4+ T cells sorted from PBMCs, obtained approximately 25 months after vaccination. The receptors were sampled from a man aged 45-69 years who received an inactivated influenza vaccine. CDR3s include the opening cysteine and the closing phenylalanine or tryptophan. D genes are given only for firm matches. Rows may omit the clone size; those that give it use once, few, many or a size class.

CDR3 length: 13
clone size: -
V gene: TRBV20-1
D gene: -
J gene: TRBJ2-3
CDR3 DNA: TGCAGTGCTAGAGCCTTATACATAGATACGCAGTATTTT
CDR3 protein: CSARALYIDTQYF

CDR3 length: 14
clone size: many
V gene: TRBV27
D gene: TRBD2
J gene: TRBJ2-1
CDR3 DNA: TGTGCCAGCAGTTTATTTCCTAGCGGGAGTGTGGAGTTCTTC
CDR3 protein: CASSLFPSGSVEFF

CDR3 length: 16
clone size: -
V gene: TRBV20-1
D gene: -
J gene: TRBJ2-3
CDR3 DNA: TGCAGTGCTAGAACTAAGACAAGGAGGGGTACAGATACGCAGTATTTT
CDR3 protein: CSARTKTRRGTDTQYF

CDR3 length: 15
clone size: -
V gene: TRBV5-1
D gene: TRBD1
J gene: TRBJ2-7
CDR3 DNA: TGCGCCAGCAGCCCCGGACAGGCCCTCTCCTACGAGCAGTACTTC
CDR3 protein: CASSPGQALSYEQYF

CDR3 length: 15
clone size: few
V gene: TRBV18
D gene: -
J gene: TRBJ2-7
CDR3 DNA: TGTGCCAGCTCACCACATCAGGGACTTCATACGAAGCAGTACTTC
CDR3 protein: CASSPHQGLHTKQYF

CDR3 length: 16
clone size: -
V gene: TRBV6-1
D gene: -
J gene: TRBJ1-5
CDR3 DNA: TGTGCCAGCAGCCTACAGGGTGGATTTGAGAATCAGCCCCAGCATTTT
CDR3 protein: CASSLQGGFENQPQHF

CDR3 length: 16
clone size: -
V gene: TRBV20-1
D gene: TRBD2
J gene: TRBJ2-3
CDR3 DNA: TGCAGTGCTAGAGATCCGGCTAGCGGGAGCGCAGATACGCAGTATTTT
CDR3 protein: CSARDPASGSADTQYF

CDR3 length: 16
clone size: -
V gene: TRBV6-5
D gene: -
J gene: TRBJ1-1
CDR3 DNA: TGTGCCAGCAGTTACTCCGCGGGTCACAGAGGCACTGAAGCTTTCTTT
CDR3 protein: CASSYSAGHRGTEAFF

CDR3 length: 14
clone size: few
V gene: TRBV10-2
D gene: -
J gene: TRBJ1-2
CDR3 DNA: TGCGCCAGCAGCTCGACCGACAGAAACTATGGCTACACCTTC
CDR3 protein: CASSSTDRNYGYTF

CDR3 length: 15
clone size: few
V gene: TRBV10-3
D gene: -
J gene: TRBJ1-1
CDR3 DNA: TGTGCCATCAGTGAGTCGGGACTTCTGGACACTGAAGCTTTCTTT
CDR3 protein: CAISESGLLDTEAFF

CDR3 length: 14
clone size: few
V gene: TRBV7-9
D gene: -
J gene: TRBJ2-2
CDR3 DNA: TGTGCCAGCAGCCCTGGTCGGGGCACCGGGGAGCTGTTTTTT
CDR3 protein: CASSPGRGTGELFF

CDR3 length: 15
clone size: few
V gene: TRBV20-1
D gene: TRBD2
J gene: TRBJ2-3
CDR3 DNA: TGCAGTGCTAAGGGACTAGCGGGAGCCGTAGATACGCAGTATTTT
CDR3 protein: CSAKGLAGAVDTQYF

CDR3 length: 14
clone size: -
V gene: TRBV9
D gene: TRBD1
J gene: TRBJ1-1
CDR3 DNA: TGTGCCAGCAGCGTGGGACAGACGAACACTGAAGCTTTCTTT
CDR3 protein: CASSVGQTNTEAFF

CDR3 length: 17
clone size: -
V gene: TRBV11-2
D gene: TRBD1
J gene: TRBJ2-1
CDR3 DNA: TGTGCCAGCAGCCGCGAGTCAGGGGGCCTCTCCTACAATGAGCAGTTCTTC
CDR3 protein: CASSRESGGLSYNEQFF

CDR3 length: 16
clone size: many
V gene: TRBV5-1
D gene: TRBD2
J gene: TRBJ2-1
CDR3 DNA: TGCGCCAGCAGCTTGGTGGCGGGAGGGCCGTACAATGAGCAGTTCTTC
CDR3 protein: CASSLVAGGPYNEQFF

CDR3 length: 16
clone size: -
V gene: TRBV4-1
D gene: TRBD1
J gene: TRBJ1-3
CDR3 DNA: TGCGCCAGCAGCCAAGATCGGTCAGGGGGCGCGTACACCATATATTTT
CDR3 protein: CASSQDRSGGAYTIYF

CDR3 length: 13
clone size: -
V gene: TRBV18
D gene: -
J gene: TRBJ2-2
CDR3 DNA: TGTGCCAGCTCACCATGGCGGACCGGGGAGCTGTTTTTT
CDR3 protein: CASSPWRTGELFF

CDR3 length: 12
clone size: few
V gene: TRBV5-6
D gene: -
J gene: TRBJ1-2
CDR3 DNA: TGTGCCAGCAGCTTAATCCAACGACTTACAGAGTTC
CDR3 protein: CASSLIQRLTEF

CDR3 length: 13
clone size: few
V gene: TRBV7-2
D gene: TRBD2
J gene: TRBJ2-3
CDR3 DNA: TGTGCCAGCAGGCCGGGACTAGCTGATACGCAGTATTTT
CDR3 protein: CASRPGLADTQYF

CDR3 length: 17
clone size: few
V gene: TRBV4-2
D gene: TRBD1
J gene: TRBJ1-5
CDR3 DNA: TGTGCCAGCAGCCAAGCCCCGGGACAGACAAAGAATCAGCCCCAGCATTTT
CDR3 protein: CASSQAPGQTKNQPQHF

CDR3 length: 16
clone size: few
V gene: TRBV20-1
D gene: -
J gene: TRBJ1-6
CDR3 DNA: TGCAGTGCCCGTCGTTCTGGGAGCTCCTATAATTCACCCCTCCACTTT
CDR3 protein: CSARRSGSSYNSPLHF

CDR3 length: 14
clone size: -
V gene: TRBV7-9
D gene: -
J gene: TRBJ2-7
CDR3 DNA: TGTGCCAGCAGCTTAGGCCAGTACTCCTACGAGCAGTACTTC
CDR3 protein: CASSLGQYSYEQYF

CDR3 length: 12
clone size: -
V gene: TRBV29-1
D gene: -
J gene: TRBJ2-3
CDR3 DNA: TGCAGCGTTGGGGGTAGTGGAGATACGCAGTATTTT
CDR3 protein: CSVGGSGDTQYF

CDR3 length: 15
clone size: many
V gene: TRBV5-8
D gene: -
J gene: TRBJ1-6
CDR3 DNA: TGTGCCAGCAGCTTGGACGGGGGTACGAATTCACCCCTCCACTTT
CDR3 protein: CASSLDGGTNSPLHF

CDR3 length: 14
clone size: -
V gene: TRBV12-3/TRBV12-4
D gene: -
J gene: TRBJ2-7
CDR3 DNA: TGTGCCAGCAGTTTTGCGGGGCAGGCCTACGAGCAGTACTTC
CDR3 protein: CASSFAGQAYEQYF

CDR3 length: 14
clone size: -
V gene: TRBV5-6
D gene: -
J gene: TRBJ1-2
CDR3 DNA: TGTGCCAGCAGCTTGGCCGGCAGCCACTATGGCTACACCTTC
CDR3 protein: CASSLAGSHYGYTF

CDR3 length: 20
clone size: many
V gene: TRBV27
D gene: TRBD1
J gene: TRBJ2-4
CDR3 DNA: TGTGCCAGCAGTAACTACAGGGGGCGAACAACGATCTCGGCCAAAAACATTCAGTACTTC
CDR3 protein: CASSNYRGRTTISAKNIQYF

CDR3 length: 11
clone size: -
V gene: TRBV6-6
D gene: -
J gene: TRBJ2-5
CDR3 DNA: TGTACCAGCAGTTATAGGGAGACCCAGTACTTC
CDR3 protein: CTSSYRETQYF

CDR3 length: 11
clone size: few
V gene: TRBV12-3/TRBV12-4
D gene: TRBD2
J gene: TRBJ2-3
CDR3 DNA: TGTGCCAGCAGGCTGGGAGGGGCGCAGTATTTT
CDR3 protein: CASRLGGAQYF

CDR3 length: 13
clone size: -
V gene: TRBV7-9
D gene: -
J gene: TRBJ1-3
CDR3 DNA: TGTGCCAGCAGCTTATGGGGCGAAAACACCATATATTTT
CDR3 protein: CASSLWGENTIYF

CDR3 length: 11
clone size: -
V gene: TRBV29-1
D gene: -
J gene: TRBJ2-3
CDR3 DNA: TGCAGCGTTGAGTCCCCAGATACGCAGTATTTT
CDR3 protein: CSVESPDTQYF

CDR3 length: 16
clone size: -
V gene: TRBV12-3/TRBV12-4
D gene: -
J gene: TRBJ1-4
CDR3 DNA: TGTGCCAGCAGCAGAGGGACATCTGCAACTAATGAAAAACTGTTTTTT
CDR3 protein: CASSRGTSATNEKLFF

CDR3 length: 16
clone size: -
V gene: TRBV4-3
D gene: -
J gene: TRBJ1-1
CDR3 DNA: TGCGCCAGCAGCCAAGATCTTGGGTTGGGGAACACTGAAGCTTTCTTT
CDR3 protein: CASSQDLGLGNTEAFF

CDR3 length: 17
clone size: few
V gene: TRBV21-1
D gene: -
J gene: TRBJ1-1
CDR3 DNA: TGTGCCAGCAGCAAAGCTGACAGGGGCCGGATGAACACTGAAGCTTTCTTT
CDR3 protein: CASSKADRGRMNTEAFF

CDR3 length: 14
clone size: -
V gene: TRBV6-2/TRBV6-3
D gene: -
J gene: TRBJ1-4
CDR3 DNA: TGTGCCAGCAGTTACCGAGGGTTGGGCGAAAAACTGTTTTTT
CDR3 protein: CASSYRGLGEKLFF

CDR3 length: 14
clone size: few
V gene: TRBV28
D gene: -
J gene: TRBJ2-7
CDR3 DNA: TGTGCCAGCAGTTCCCCGGGACACCTATACGAGCAGTACTTC
CDR3 protein: CASSSPGHLYEQYF

CDR3 length: 17
clone size: few
V gene: TRBV4-3
D gene: TRBD1
J gene: TRBJ2-2
CDR3 DNA: TGCGCCAGCAGCCAGTACCCGGGACAGGGGGCGCCCGGGGAGCTGTTTTTT
CDR3 protein: CASSQYPGQGAPGELFF

CDR3 length: 20
clone size: -
V gene: TRBV28
D gene: -
J gene: TRBJ2-1
CDR3 DNA: TGTGCCAGCAGCTCTTTCCCTCGTGTTAGGGGTCGAGTCTCCTACAATGAGCAGTTCTTC
CDR3 protein: CASSSFPRVRGRVSYNEQFF

CDR3 length: 12
clone size: few
V gene: TRBV3-1
D gene: -
J gene: TRBJ2-7
CDR3 DNA: TGTGCCAGCAGCCAAGACAGGGGACGACAGTACTTC
CDR3 protein: CASSQDRGRQYF

CDR3 length: 15
clone size: few
V gene: TRBV11-2
D gene: -
J gene: TRBJ2-2
CDR3 DNA: TGTGCCAGCAGCTTAGCCTGGGGAGTTTACGGGGAGCTGTTTTTT
CDR3 protein: CASSLAWGVYGELFF

CDR3 length: 15
clone size: many
V gene: TRBV20-1
D gene: TRBD1
J gene: TRBJ1-2
CDR3 DNA: TGCAGTGCTAGAATTATACACAGGGGAAAGGATGGCTACACCTTC
CDR3 protein: CSARIIHRGKDGYTF

CDR3 length: 17
clone size: -
V gene: TRBV24-1
D gene: TRBD2
J gene: TRBJ2-2
CDR3 DNA: TGTGCCACCAGTGATGTTTCTAGCGGGAGAGCACCCGGGGAGCTGTTTTTT
CDR3 protein: CATSDVSSGRAPGELFF

CDR3 length: 17
clone size: once
V gene: TRBV7-8
D gene: -
J gene: TRBJ1-3
CDR3 DNA: TGTGCCAGCAGCCCCCTCGGCAGGACGATCTCTGGAAACACCATATATTTT
CDR3 protein: CASSPLGRTISGNTIYF

CDR3 length: 14
clone size: few
V gene: TRBV3-1
D gene: TRBD1
J gene: TRBJ2-1
CDR3 DNA: TGTGCCAGCAGCCTCGGACAGGGGCTGGGTGAGCAGTTCTTC
CDR3 protein: CASSLGQGLGEQFF

CDR3 length: 14
clone size: -
V gene: TRBV5-1
D gene: -
J gene: TRBJ2-7
CDR3 DNA: TGCGCCAGCAGCTTGGTCACGTACTCCTACGAGCAGTACTTC
CDR3 protein: CASSLVTYSYEQYF

CDR3 length: 16
clone size: -
V gene: TRBV6-2/TRBV6-3
D gene: TRBD2
J gene: TRBJ2-7
CDR3 DNA: TGTGCCAGCAGTTACTCTAGCGGGAGAACTGACTACGAGCAGTACTTC
CDR3 protein: CASSYSSGRTDYEQYF

CDR3 length: 16
clone size: -
V gene: TRBV20-1
D gene: TRBD1
J gene: TRBJ2-7
CDR3 DNA: TGCAGTGCTAGAGACCCCGGACAGGGGGCTTATAACGAGCAGTACTTC
CDR3 protein: CSARDPGQGAYNEQYF

CDR3 length: 15
clone size: few
V gene: TRBV19
D gene: -
J gene: TRBJ2-1
CDR3 DNA: TGTGCCAGTAGTATAGGACAGAACTTCGGGGATGAGCAGTTCTTC
CDR3 protein: CASSIGQNFGDEQFF

CDR3 length: 15
clone size: -
V gene: TRBV6-5
D gene: -
J gene: TRBJ2-5
CDR3 DNA: TGTGCCAGCAGTTACTCGCAGGGCGGTCTCGAGACCCAGTACTTC
CDR3 protein: CASSYSQGGLETQYF

CDR3 length: 16
clone size: few
V gene: TRBV5-1
D gene: -
J gene: TRBJ2-1
CDR3 DNA: TGCGCCAGCAGAAACCCTCTGGGGCGGCTTTGGAATGAGCAGTTCTTC
CDR3 protein: CASRNPLGRLWNEQFF

CDR3 length: 14
clone size: few
V gene: TRBV7-9
D gene: -
J gene: TRBJ2-3
CDR3 DNA: TGTGCCAGCAGCTTATTTGGGATAGCAGATACGCAGTATTTT
CDR3 protein: CASSLFGIADTQYF